Below, one TCR beta chain is given with its context. This entry is derived from a study of blood T cell repertoires in COVID-19. Across the study: Sources were T cells, B-cell-depleted T cells, or PBMCs; the material itself was cDNA or gDNA.

The CDR3 is 17 residues long. Trimming at V came to 4 bases and at J to 6 bases, leaving 10 bases not matched to a gene. Germline CDR1 reads MNHEY; CDR2 reads SMNVEV (reference sequence). Methods used by the authors: The authors estimated nucleated cell counts from reference gene primer amplification. Method: immunoSEQ multiplex PCR; TCRdb's copy keeps in-frame clones and lacks some. Clone size and the V and J calls come from that table; the DNA yielded D and trimming. This sample has fewer than 300,000 clones, with over 80% found just once. Specimen: peripheral blood. The chain recombines TRBV27 with TRBJ2-2; 11 nucleotides match TRBD2. This clonotype was sampled from a woman aged 70-85 years with active or convalescent COVID-19. CDR3 sequence reads: CASSSLLLAGGPGELFF. The CDR3 DNA reads TGTGCCAGCAGTTCTCTGCTTCTAGCGGGGGGCCCCGGGGAGCTGTTTTTT.